This T cell receptor beta chain is drawn from a study of beta chain features in type 1 diabetes. Study findings and constraints: Moderately but significantly shorter TCRB CDR3s were found in Type 1 diabetes patients in all four CD4+ subsets.

As for this clone: Its target is unknown.

Investigators reverse transcribed all isolated RNA, so they sequenced expressed TCRB transcripts. Data came from immunoSEQ multiplex PCR; TCRdb stores just in-frame clones and leaves some out. This repertoire shows a few hundred thousand clones, approximately 13% found once; its top ten account for nearly 0.015%. CDR3 length equals 13 residues. Germline values: CDR1 GTSNPN, CDR2 SVGIG (reference sequence). With 3 bases removed from V and 2 bases from J, the gap between germline ends came to 7 bases. V usage is TRBV30 and J usage is TRBJ2-2, with a tentative D call TRBD2 (5 bases). The specimen was naive CD4+ T cells from blood. The TCR was taken from a woman aged 18-29 years with type 1 diabetes. CDR3 region: CAWRTTNTGELFF. CDR3 DNA: TGTGCCTGGAGGACTACAAACACCGGGGAGCTGTTTTTT.